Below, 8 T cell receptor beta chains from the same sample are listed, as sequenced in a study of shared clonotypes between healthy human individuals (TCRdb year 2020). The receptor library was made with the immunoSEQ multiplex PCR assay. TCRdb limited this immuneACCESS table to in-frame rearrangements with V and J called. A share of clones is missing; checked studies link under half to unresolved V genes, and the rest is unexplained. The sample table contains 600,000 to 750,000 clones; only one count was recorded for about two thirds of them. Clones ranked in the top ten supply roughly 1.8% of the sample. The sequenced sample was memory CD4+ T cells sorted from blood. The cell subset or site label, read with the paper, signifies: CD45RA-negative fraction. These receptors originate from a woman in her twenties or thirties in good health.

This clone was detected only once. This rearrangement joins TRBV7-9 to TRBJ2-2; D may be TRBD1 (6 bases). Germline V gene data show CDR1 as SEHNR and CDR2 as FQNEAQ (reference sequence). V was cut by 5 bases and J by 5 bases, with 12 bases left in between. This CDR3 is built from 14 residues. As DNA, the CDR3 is TGTGCCAGCAGCACAGGGTCGGGGACCGGGGAGCTGTTTTTT. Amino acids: CASSTGSGTGELFF.

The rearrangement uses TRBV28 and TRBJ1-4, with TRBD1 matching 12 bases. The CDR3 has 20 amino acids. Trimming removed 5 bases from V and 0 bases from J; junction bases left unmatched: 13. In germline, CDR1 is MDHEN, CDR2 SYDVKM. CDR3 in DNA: TGTGCCAGCAGTCTCATCCGGGACAGGGGGCATTTTACAACTAATGAAAAACTGTTTTTT. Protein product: CASSLIRDRGHFTTNEKLFF.

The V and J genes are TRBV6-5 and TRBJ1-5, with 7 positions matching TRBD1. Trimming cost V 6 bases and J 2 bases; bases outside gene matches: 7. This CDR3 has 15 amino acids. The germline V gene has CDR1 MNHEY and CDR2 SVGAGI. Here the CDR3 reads CASRAGGGGNQPQHF. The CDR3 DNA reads TGTGCCAGCAGGGCAGGGGGAGGTGGCAATCAGCCCCAGCATTTT.

The CDR3 loop is CASSAPNPTGELFF. The CDR3, as DNA: TGCGCCAGCAGCGCACCGAACCCCACCGGGGAGCTGTTTTTT. J is TRBJ2-2 and V is TRBV5-1; the D is unclear. V was shortened by 4 bases and J by 4 bases, with 11 bases between the two germline ends. The germline gives CDR1 SGHRS, CDR2 YFSETQ. The CDR3 length is 14 residues.

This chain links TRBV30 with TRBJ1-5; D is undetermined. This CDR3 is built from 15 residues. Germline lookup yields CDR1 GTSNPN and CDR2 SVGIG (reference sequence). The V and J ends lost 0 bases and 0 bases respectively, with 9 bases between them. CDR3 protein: CAWSVRGYSNQPQHF. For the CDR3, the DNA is TGTGCCTGGAGTGTACGAGGATATAGCAATCAGCCCCAGCATTTT.

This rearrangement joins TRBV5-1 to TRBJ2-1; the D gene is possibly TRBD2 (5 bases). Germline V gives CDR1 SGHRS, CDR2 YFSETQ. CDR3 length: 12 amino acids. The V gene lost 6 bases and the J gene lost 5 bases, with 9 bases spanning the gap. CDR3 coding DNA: TGCGCCAGCATGAAGGAGGACAATGAGCAGTTCTTC. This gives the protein CASMKEDNEQFF.

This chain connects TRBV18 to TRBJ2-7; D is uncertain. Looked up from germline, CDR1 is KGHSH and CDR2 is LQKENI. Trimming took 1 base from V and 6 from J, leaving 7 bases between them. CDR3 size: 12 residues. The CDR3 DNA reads TGTGCCAGCTCACCACGGGCCGTCGAGCAGTACTTC. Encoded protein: CASSPRAVEQYF. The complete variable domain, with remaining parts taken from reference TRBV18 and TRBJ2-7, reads NAGVMQNPRHLVRRRGQEARLRCSPMKGHSHVYWYRQLPEEGLKFMVYLQKENIIDESGMPKERFSAEFPKEGPSILRIQQVVRGDSAAYFCASSPRAVEQYFGPGTRLTVT.

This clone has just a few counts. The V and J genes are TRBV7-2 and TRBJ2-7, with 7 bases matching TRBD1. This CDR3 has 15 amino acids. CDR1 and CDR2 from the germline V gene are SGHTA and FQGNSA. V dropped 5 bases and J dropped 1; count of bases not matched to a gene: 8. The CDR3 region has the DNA TGTGCCAGCAGCAAACAGAGGGGGCAATCCTACGAGCAGTACTTC. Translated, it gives CASSKQRGQSYEQYF.